Listed below are T cell receptor beta chains from one sample, sequenced in a study of regulatory T cells in long-lasting Graves disease. A single record per CDR3 protein comes from TCRdb applying MiXCR to the multiplex PCR reads. Among roughly 500,000 distinct CDR3 sequences listed, around 12% were seen once. The sample was also linked to a second study, of T cells in Graves' hyperthyroidism and ophthalmopathy.

Source: peripheral blood mononuclear cells (PBMCs), taken at new diagnosis, from a patient treated with antithyroid drugs. All receptors derive from a woman aged 25 to 39 with Graves disease. The CDR3 runs from the conserved cysteine through the conserved F or W. The order of the fields is J gene, V gene, D gene, clone size, CDR3 DNA, CDR3 protein. A D gene is named only where the DNA matches it firmly. Where a row states a size, it is once, few, many or the class of an expanded clone; other rows omit it.

>TRBJ2-3|TRBV2|TRBD2|many
TGTGCCAGCAGTGTGGAGCGGGAGAGCACAGATACGCAGTATTTT
CASSVERESTDTQYF
>TRBJ2-7|TRBV7-9|.|.
TGTGCCAGCAGCTTCGGAACCAAGACCTACGAGCAGTACTTC
CASSFGTKTYEQYF
>TRBJ2-1|TRBV20-1|.|many
TGCAGTGCTAGAGACGAGTCCGGCTTCTACAATGAGCAGTTCTTC
CSARDESGFYNEQFF
>TRBJ2-7|TRBV11-2|TRBD2|many
TGTGCCAGCAGCTTATCCGGGACTAGGGGGGGCGAGCAGTACTTC
CASSLSGTRGGEQYF
>TRBJ2-1|TRBV19|.|.
TGTGCCAGTAGTATTCGATGGGCTGGAAATGAGCAGTTCTTC
CASSIRWAGNEQFF
>TRBJ1-1|TRBV28|TRBD1|few
TGTGCCAGCACCACCACCGGGACAGGGGGCCTGGAAGCTTTCTTT
CASTTTGTGGLEAFF
>TRBJ2-7|TRBV5-1|TRBD2|few
TGCGCCAGCAGCTTGGAGGGACTAGCCTACGAGCAGTACTTC
CASSLEGLAYEQYF
>TRBJ2-5|TRBV19|TRBD2|many
TGTGCCAGTCGTGAGAAGCGGGAGGGCCGGGAGACCCAGTACTTC
CASREKREGRETQYF
>TRBJ1-3|TRBV6-4|.|few
TGTGCCAGCAGTACCCATAGAGGGGCCGGAAACACCATATATTTT
CASSTHRGAGNTIYF
>TRBJ1-1|TRBV4-3|.|.
TGCGCCAGCAGCCAAGATGGAGGGGCGAACACTGAAGCTTTCTTT
CASSQDGGANTEAFF